This TCR beta chain was captured by sequencing in a study of T cell clonality in common variable immunodeficiency. This clone was seen many times. Its antigen is not identified. From the germline J gene comes the end of the CDR3, since the read stops 3 residues before it. The CVID group had roughly 15 females and 30 or so males, mean age around 40. Caucasian heritage predominated among both patients and controls. CVID subjects were neither ill nor on immunomodulatory or immunosuppressive medication at sampling. Study-wide results and caveats: Authors noted CVID clonality's cause needs subpopulation repertoire sequencing. In common variable immunodeficiency, TCR beta chains reportedly carried fewer deletions and N-nucleotide insertions.

Produced via immunoSEQ multiplex PCR; TCRdb's table is partial and in-frame only. The sample shows tens of thousands of clones, none of them appearing just once. The CDR3 contains 15 residues. Germline loops: CDR1 MNHEY, CDR2 SVGEGT. V dropped 7 bases and J dropped 0; count of bases not matched to a gene: 6. The V call is TRBV6-2 or TRBV6-3, the J call TRBJ1-3; 7 nucleotides match TRBD1. Input material: peripheral blood mononuclear cells. The TCR was taken from a human donor with common variable immunodeficiency. The CDR3 region is CASKPGGSSGNTIYF. The part of the CDR3 DNA that was read is TGTGCCAGCAAACCAGGGGGGAGCTCTGGAAACACC.